The entry below describes one TCR beta chain. This CDR3 is built from 15 residues. Germline V CDR1 and CDR2: SGDLS, YYNGEE. TCRdb re-called the 5' RACE reads; every CDR3 protein appears as one record, without DNA. The table gives some 400,000 distinct CDR3 sequences; the top ten clones make up roughly 2.3% of it. The data were obtained in a study of monozygotic twins with inflammatory bowel disease. The receptor comes from a human donor with ulcerative colitis or Crohn's disease, or a healthy co-twin of an affected twin (not recorded which). The sequenced sample consisted of blood. The genes are TRBV9 and TRBJ2-7; TCRdb indicates TRBD1, and absent DNA this call remains unverified. This CDR3 is CASSSPGTGVYEQYF. Looking up the rest from reference TRBV9 and TRBJ2-7 gives the full variable domain: DSGVTQTPKHLITATGQRVTLRCSPRSGDLSVYWYQQSLDQGLQFLIQYYNGEERAKGNILERFSAQQFPDLHSELNLSSLELGDSALYFCASSSPGTGVYEQYFGPGTRLTVT.